The 20 T cell receptor beta chains below all came from one sample that was sequenced in a study of blood T cell repertoires in COVID-19. Profiled with immunoSEQ multiplex PCR; TCRdb holds only in-frame clones, not every one. The sample lists tens of thousands of clones; approximately 92% were seen once. The sample comprised peripheral blood. Receptor source: a man aged 45-65 years with active COVID-19.

The CDR3 nucleotides are TGCGCCAGCAGCCAGATAGGGGGCGGGTCACCCCTCCACTTT. Encoded protein: CASSQIGGGSPLHF. The J gene is TRBJ1-6, the V gene TRBV4-1; 7 positions agree with TRBD1. CDR3 length: 14 amino acids. Germline assignment: CDR1 MGHRA and CDR2 YSYEKL. The J segment lost 10 bases and the V segment lost 3 bases, leaving 6 bases of the junction unmatched.

This chain joins TRBV2 and TRBJ1-2; 7 nucleotides line up with TRBD1. Germline V CDR1 and CDR2: SNHLY, FYNNEI. The junction had 20 bases not matched to a gene; V was cut back by 7 bases and J by 3 bases. The CDR3 extends over 18 amino acids. The CDR3 bases are TGTGCCAGCAATATGAAGGGGAACCGAGACAGGGAGTACTATGGCTACACCTTC. Translation: CASNMKGNRDREYYGYTF.

The CDR3 here is CASSITGSGANVLTF. The DNA for the CDR3 is TGTGCCAGTAGTATAACAGGGTCTGGGGCCAACGTCCTGACTTTC. The chain joins TRBV19 to TRBJ2-6, with D perhaps TRBD1 (6 bases). The CDR3 contains 15 residues. Trimming took off 2 bases at V and 1 base at J, with 6 bases between the two ends. Germline V gives CDR1 LNHDA, CDR2 SQIVND (reference sequence).

The V and J genes are TRBV6-1 and TRBJ1-6; 9 bases match TRBD1. The CDR3 loop spans 17 amino acids. The V segment lost 3 bases and the J segment 1 base; nucleotides outside the gene matches: 4. Looked up from germline, CDR1 is MNHNS and CDR2 is SASEGT. The CDR3, as DNA: TGTGCCAGCAGTGAGGTACAGGGGGCGTCCTATAATTCACCCCTCCACTTT. Translating it yields CASSEVQGASYNSPLHF.

J is TRBJ2-6 and V is TRBV12-3 or TRBV12-4; no definite D call. This CDR3 has 13 amino acids. V lost 6 bases and J 1 base, leaving 4 bases between the germline ends. The CDR3 DNA sequence: TGTGCCAGCAGCCCGTCTGGGGCCAACGTCCTGACTTTC. Protein sequence: CASSPSGANVLTF.

The rearrangement links TRBV6-5 to TRBJ2-7, with unresolved D. The CDR3 runs to 14 residues. V shed 5 bases and J shed 5 bases, with 16 bases lying between them. Per the germline V gene, CDR1 is MNHEY and CDR2 is SVGAGI. Here the CDR3 DNA reads TGTGCCAGCAGTACGACCTTCCTAGTCGACGAGCAGTACTTC. This encodes CASSTTFLVDEQYF.

The V call is TRBV4-3, the J call TRBJ2-3, with D perhaps matching TRBD1 (6 bases). The CDR3 has 15 residues. Germline values: CDR1 LGHNA, CDR2 YSLEER. Trimming removed 1 base from V and 4 bases from J, with 12 bases in between. The DNA for the CDR3 is TGCGCCAGCAGCCAAGGGGGGCGCGGGTCAGATACGCAGTATTTT. Its protein product is CASSQGGRGSDTQYF.

This clone occurred a few times. The V and J genes are TRBV12-3 or TRBV12-4 and TRBJ1-5; D is unclear. V was shortened by 1 base and J by 6 bases, with 7 bases between the two germline ends. This CDR3 has 13 residues. This CDR3 is CASSLGGGQPQHF. CDR3 sequence (DNA): TGTGCCAGCAGTTTAGGCGGCGGTCAGCCCCAGCATTTT.

V gene TRBV5-6 combines with J gene TRBJ2-1, with 9 bases matching TRBD1. The length of the CDR3 is 17 residues. Per the germline V gene, CDR1 is SGHDT and CDR2 is YYEEEE. V gave up 2 bases and J gave up 5 bases; unmatched junction bases: 11. The CDR3 DNA sequence: TGTGCCAGCAGCTTTAGAAGGCGGGACAGGGCAAACAATGAGCAGTTCTTC. Its translation is CASSFRRRDRANNEQFF.

This chain uses TRBV19 with TRBJ2-3, with D possibly TRBD1 on 5 matching bases. The CDR3 length is 14 residues. Per the germline V gene, CDR1 is LNHDA and CDR2 is SQIVND (reference sequence). Trimming removed 3 bases from V and 1 base from J, with 8 bases in between. The chain's CDR3 is CASSIQGGTDTQYF. DNA for the CDR3: TGTGCCAGTAGTATCCAGGGCGGCACAGATACGCAGTATTTT.

The sample holds a few counts of this clone. This sequence joins TRBV5-1 and TRBJ1-1, with 7 bases lining up with TRBD1. There are 14 residues in the CDR3. CDR1 and CDR2 from the germline V gene are SGHRS and YFSETQ. After removal of 5 bases from V and 2 bases from J, the junction contained 6 bases not matched to a gene. This CDR3 is CASRPGQANTEAFF. The DNA of the CDR3 is TGCGCCAGCAGGCCTGGACAGGCAAACACTGAAGCTTTCTTT.

This sequence joins TRBV5-1 and TRBJ2-7, with 7 nucleotides matching TRBD1. V trimming: 2 bases; J trimming: 5 bases; junction bases outside the gene matches: 4. This CDR3 spans 13 amino acids. In germline, CDR1 is SGHRS, CDR2 YFSETQ. In nucleotides, the CDR3 is TGCGCCAGCAGCTTAAACAGGGGTAACGAGCAGTACTTC. The encoded protein is CASSLNRGNEQYF. Using reference TRBV5-1 and TRBJ2-7 for the parts outside the CDR3, the full variable domain is KAGVTQTPRYLIKTRGQQVTLSCSPISGHRSVSWYQQTPGQGLQFLFEYFSETQRNKGNFPGRFSGRQFSNSRSEMNVSTLELGDSALYLCASSLNRGNEQYFGPGTRLTVT.

The genes are TRBV5-1 and TRBJ1-2; D is undetermined. Trimming pared 4 bases from V and 4 bases from J, leaving 20 bases between. The CDR3 covers 16 residues. Germline V gives CDR1 SGHRS, CDR2 YFSETQ. CDR3 DNA: TGCGCCAGCAGCCCTAGATTTCTGGCCGAGAGCTATGGCTACACCTTC. Translation: CASSPRFLAESYGYTF.

The chain has TRBV18 and TRBJ1-5; the match to TRBD1 covers 8 bases. Losses at the gene ends were 5 bases for V and 3 bases for J; bases not matched to a gene: 3. The CDR3 totals 14 residues. Per the germline V gene, CDR1 is KGHSH and CDR2 is LQKENI. The CDR3 DNA sequence: TGTGCCAGCTCATCGACAGGGGCCAATCAGCCCCAGCATTTT. Residues: CASSSTGANQPQHF. The entire variable domain, with the rest obtained from reference TRBV18 and TRBJ1-5, is as follows: NAGVMQNPRHLVRRRGQEARLRCSPMKGHSHVYWYRQLPEEGLKFMVYLQKENIIDESGMPKERFSAEFPKEGPSILRIQQVVRGDSAAYFCASSSTGANQPQHFGDGTRLSIL.

The chain links TRBV7-9 to TRBJ2-5; 8 bases are a match to TRBD2. V trimming: 5 bases; J trimming: 2 bases; junction bases outside the gene matches: 7. The CDR3 loop spans 15 amino acids. CDR1 is SEHNR, CDR2 FQNEAQ, per germline (reference sequence). CDR3 protein: CASSRLAGTQETQYF. The CDR3 region has the DNA TGTGCCAGCAGCCGGTTAGCGGGGACTCAAGAGACCCAGTACTTC.

The chain carries TRBV11-2 and TRBJ2-7; 11 bases agree with TRBD2. Germline values: CDR1 SGHAT, CDR2 FQNNGV. CDR3 length equals 16 residues. V was clipped by 5 bases and J by 6 bases; unmatched bases: 12. The CDR3 loop reads CASSLTLLAGVGEQYF. The CDR3 DNA reads TGTGCCAGCAGCCTCACCCTACTAGCGGGGGTGGGCGAGCAGTACTTC.

The J gene is TRBJ1-2, the V gene TRBV9; D gene uncertain. From germline, CDR1 is SGDLS and CDR2 YYNGEE. The germline V and J ends were trimmed by 0 bases and 8 bases, with 11 bases remaining between them. CDR3 length: 13 residues. The CDR3 protein is CASSVDSQRGYTF. Here the CDR3 DNA reads TGTGCCAGCAGCGTAGATTCCCAGCGGGGCTACACCTTC.

This chain uses TRBV3-1 (or the pseudogene TRBV3-2) with TRBJ1-6; no reliable D call. There are 16 residues in the CDR3. Germline CDR1 reads LGHDT; CDR2 reads YNNKEL (reference sequence). V gave up 4 bases and J gave up 7 bases, with 17 bases separating them. The CDR3 bases are TGTGCCAGCAGCCCCGTTCGGCCAAGGAGGAATTCACCCCTCCACTTT. It yields the protein CASSPVRPRRNSPLHF.

The gene calls are TRBV4-1 and TRBJ1-3; the D gene is possibly TRBD1 (5 bases). V lost 2 bases to trimming and J lost 0 bases, with 8 bases between them. CDR1 and CDR2 from the germline V gene are MGHRA and YSYEKL. CDR3 length: 15 residues. CDR3 DNA: TGCGCCAGCAGCCAAAATACAGGCTCTGGAAACACCATATATTTT. Translated: CASSQNTGSGNTIYF.

This chain joins TRBV15 and TRBJ2-3, with 9 bases that match TRBD1. Germline values: CDR1 LNHNV, CDR2 YYDKDF (reference sequence). CDR3 length equals 15 residues. V dropped 1 base and J dropped 7; count of bases not matched to a gene: 6. CDR3 coding DNA: TGTGCCACCAGCAGAGGGACAGGGGATAAATATACGCAGTATTTT. As protein: CATSRGTGDKYTQYF.